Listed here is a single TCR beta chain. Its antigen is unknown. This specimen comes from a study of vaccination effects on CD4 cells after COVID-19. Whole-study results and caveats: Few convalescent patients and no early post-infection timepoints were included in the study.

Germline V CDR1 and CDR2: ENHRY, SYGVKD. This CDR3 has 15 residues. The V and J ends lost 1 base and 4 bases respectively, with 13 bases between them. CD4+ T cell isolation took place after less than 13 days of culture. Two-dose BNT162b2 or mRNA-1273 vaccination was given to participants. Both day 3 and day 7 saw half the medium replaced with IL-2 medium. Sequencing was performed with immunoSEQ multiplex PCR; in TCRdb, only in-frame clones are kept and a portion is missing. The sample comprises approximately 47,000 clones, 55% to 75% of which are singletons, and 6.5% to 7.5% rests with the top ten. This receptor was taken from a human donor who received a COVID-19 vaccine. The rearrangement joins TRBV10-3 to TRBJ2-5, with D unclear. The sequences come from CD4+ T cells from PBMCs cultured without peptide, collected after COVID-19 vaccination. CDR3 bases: TGTGCCATCAGTGAGTGGGGAAAGGGATCAGAGACCCAGTACTTC. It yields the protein CAISEWGKGSETQYF.